A single T cell receptor (beta chain) is shown here with its context. No antigen is known for it. Looked up from germline, CDR1 is SNHLY and CDR2 is FYNNEI. Trimming pared 6 bases from V and 6 bases from J, leaving 15 bases between. This CDR3 contains 13 residues. Cultured CD4+ T-cell DNA underwent Oncomine TCR Beta short-read sequencing. Cultured CD4+ T cells yielded the extracted genomic DNA. TCRdb passed the PCR reads through MiXCR, listing each CDR3 protein once. Among about 20,000 distinct CDR3 sequences, about 45% were seen once, and the ten largest hold under 3%. The record originates from a study of vaccination and CD4 T cells after COVID-19. Study as a whole: Samples taken post-COVID came a median about 3 months after diagnosis, ranging from 35 to 161. Overall study findings and caveats: Median SARS-CoV-2-reactive clonotype numbers rose nonsignificantly, 21 to 38. Convalescent participants were relatively few, and none had early post-infection timepoints studied.

As for treatment: roughly ten-day PBMC culture with coronavirus spike peptide pools or control peptides (ViraFEST assay). The material sequenced was CD4+ T cells from blood, cultured in vitro, taken after SARS-CoV-2 vaccination. The rearrangement uses TRBV2 and TRBJ2-7; D may be TRBD1 (5 bases). The origin of this receptor is a human donor who had recovered from COVID-19. The CDR3, as DNA: TGTGCCAGCAGGACCTTCCAGGGCGCCGAGCAGTACTTC. It specifies CASRTFQGAEQYF.